This TCR beta chain derives from a study of blood T cell repertoires in COVID-19 (dated by TCRdb to 2018 to 2021). In terms of the full investigation: The collaborator samples originated in the United States, Italy and Spain and spanned the acute and convalescent phases of COVID-19. The repertoires were made available in a free public database intended to serve as a resource for research on the immune response to SARS-CoV-2. A de-identified subject ID, COVID-19 status, age in years and sex were almost always included in the sample metadata. The prospective study material was composed of cDNA or gDNA derived from T cells, B-cell-depleted T cells, or PBMCs. Where HLA class I and class II types were available, the types were taken from metadata supplied by the sample provider, not from assay-based typing. The dataset comprised deeply sampled blood TCRbeta repertoires from subjects exposed to, actively infected with, or recovered from COVID-19. Samples came from the ongoing ImmuneRACE study (first 160 participants) plus 1,254 subjects from 6 global collaborators. Broader findings and caveats from the paper: Clinical and demographic metadata were provided uncurated, with the amount varying by source and participant.

CDR1 and CDR2, per the germline V gene (reference sequence), are WNHNN and SYGVQD. The CDR3, cysteine through phenylalanine, is 14 amino acids long. Solely the CDR3 DNA is kept, with 42 bases framed from the first base. V ends up 6 bases short and J 9 bases short, with an unmatched junction base count of 6. Participants in the prospective study were aged roughly 18 to 100 years, lived in 20 to 25 United States geographic areas, and enrolled through a virtual design. Cohort assignment in the prospective study relied on participant-reported clinical history from a screening survey and a study questionnaire. Recovered participants in ImmuneRACE Cohort 3 were defined by two consecutive negative NP/OP PCR tests, clearance by a healthcare professional, or resolution of symptoms. In the prospective study, whole blood, serum and a nasopharyngeal or oropharyngeal swab were collected from each participant by mobile phlebotomists. Prospective study participants could optionally give additional blood draws and questionnaires over a 2-month period. Before DNA extraction, prospective study blood samples were shipped either frozen or at room temperature.

TCRbeta CDR3 regions were amplified from genomic DNA using the immunoSEQ Assay, a bias-controlled multiplex PCR. The authors' pipeline ran thus. The number of nucleated cells in each sample was estimated by amplification of reference gene primers within the assay. Sequence reads were collapsed and filtered to measure the absolute abundance of every unique TCRbeta CDR3 rearrangement. For each sample, productive Simpson clonality was calculated as the square root of Simpson's diversity index across productive rearrangements. Held by TCRdb, this immuneACCESS table contains in-frame sequences only and omits some clones. Under half of the omission traces to an unresolved V gene where checked; the cause of the rest is unknown. D and trimming were read from the DNA, whereas the V and J calls and clone size are those reported in that table. This sample lists fewer than 300,000 clones; 80% to 95% were detected once. The ten largest clonotypes hold 1% to 1.3% of the sample.

Concerning this clone itself: What antigen it recognizes has not been identified. Nothing much larger sits one base from this clone, and base qualities are not available.

The sequence was collected from a woman under 40 who had recovered from COVID-19. The rearranged chain carries TRBV10-1 and TRBJ2-1; TRBD2 matches 12 bases in the middle. The material sequenced was PBMCs or T cells enriched from blood (not recorded which). Read as DNA, the sequence is TGCGCCAGCAGGAGACTAGCGGGAGCTGGTGAGCAGTTCTTC. It codes for CASRRLAGAGEQFF.